The entry below gives a single TCR beta chain sequence along with its context. Antigen unknown. The protocol was immunoSEQ multiplex PCR, while the TCRdb copy is restricted to in-frame clones and leaves out a portion. The profile covers roughly 11,000 clones, with under 90% appearing a single time and around a fifth taken by the ten largest. The data were obtained in a study of T cells in localized non-small cell lung cancer. Study results and limitations: Higher blood T cell density tracked longer overall survival. Appearances in adjacent lung were noted for a median 57 of the top 100 tumor clones.

The sequence was obtained from a male donor aged 60 or over with stage I lung adenocarcinoma. This specimen was peripheral blood, taken before any cancer treatment.

Here the CDR3 reads CASSSDRGQETQYF. The DNA for the CDR3 is TGCGCCAGCAGTTCGGACAGGGGCCAGGAGACCCAGTACTTC. V is TRBV10-2 and J is TRBJ2-5; 9 bases agree with TRBD1. V was clipped by 5 bases and J by 5 bases; unmatched bases: 6. This CDR3 is built from 14 residues. The V gene's germline CDR1 is WSHSY and CDR2 SAAADI.